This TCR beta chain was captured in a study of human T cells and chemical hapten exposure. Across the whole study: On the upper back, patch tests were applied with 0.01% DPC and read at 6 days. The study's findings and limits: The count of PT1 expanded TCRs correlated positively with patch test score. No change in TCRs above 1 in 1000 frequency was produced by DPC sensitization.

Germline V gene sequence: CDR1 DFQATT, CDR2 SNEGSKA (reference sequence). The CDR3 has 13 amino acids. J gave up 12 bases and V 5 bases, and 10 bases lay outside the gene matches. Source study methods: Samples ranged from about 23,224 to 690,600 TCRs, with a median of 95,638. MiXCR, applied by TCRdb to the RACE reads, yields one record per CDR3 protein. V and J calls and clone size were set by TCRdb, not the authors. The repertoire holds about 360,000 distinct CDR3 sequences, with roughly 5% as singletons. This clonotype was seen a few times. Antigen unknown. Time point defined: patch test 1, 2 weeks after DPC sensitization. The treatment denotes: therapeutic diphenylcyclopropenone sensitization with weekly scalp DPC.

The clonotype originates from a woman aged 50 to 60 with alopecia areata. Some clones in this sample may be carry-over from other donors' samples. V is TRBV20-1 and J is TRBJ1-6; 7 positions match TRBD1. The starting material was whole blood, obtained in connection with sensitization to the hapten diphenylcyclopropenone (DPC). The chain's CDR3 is CSADQGVREPLHF. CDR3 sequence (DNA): TGCAGTGCTGATCAGGGGGTTCGGGAACCCCTCCACTTT.